The source of this T cell receptor beta chain is a study of blood T cell repertoires in COVID-19. TCRdb keeps only in-frame clones here, not all; method: immunoSEQ multiplex PCR. The repertoire holds about 120,000 clones, with around four fifths as singletons. The CDR3 sequence is 15 residues long. With 5 bases removed from V and 2 bases from J, the gap between germline ends came to 13 bases. In germline, CDR1 is KGHSH, CDR2 LQKENI. This sequence was found in a man at least 80 years old with active or convalescent COVID-19. The V and J genes are TRBV18 and TRBJ1-5, with D maybe TRBD1 (6 bases). The specimen sequenced was peripheral blood. As DNA, the CDR3 is TGTGCCAGCTCAACAGGACAGACGGGCAATCAGCCCCAGCATTTT. Its translation: CASSTGQTGNQPQHF.